This T cell receptor (beta chain) was identified in a study of graft-versus-host responses after intestinal transplantation. Study in general: Each of the recipients got a multivisceral, liver-intestinal, or isolated intestinal transplant. Recipients were all induced with anti-thymocyte globulin, then given tacrolimus and steroids for around 3 years.

Sequenced by immunoSEQ multiplex PCR; TCRdb stores in-frame clones only, minus some. The sample comprises some 130,000 clones, about 93% of which are singletons, and around 0.12% rests with the top ten. With respect to this clone: Its target is not known.

This TCR was recovered from a human donor who received an intestinal transplant. Specimen: unstimulated CD4+ T cells sorted from spleen or lymph node cells, collected before intestinal transplant.

The CDR3 loop is CASSSGTGRAFF. DNA of the CDR3: TGTGCCAGCAGCTCCGGGACAGGGCGAGCTTTCTTT. J is TRBJ1-1 and V is TRBV7-9; TRBD1 matches at 9 bases. Trimming at V came to 4 bases and at J to 10 bases, leaving 4 bases not matched to a gene. The CDR3 loop spans 12 amino acids. Germline V CDR1 and CDR2: SEHNR, FQNEAQ (reference sequence).